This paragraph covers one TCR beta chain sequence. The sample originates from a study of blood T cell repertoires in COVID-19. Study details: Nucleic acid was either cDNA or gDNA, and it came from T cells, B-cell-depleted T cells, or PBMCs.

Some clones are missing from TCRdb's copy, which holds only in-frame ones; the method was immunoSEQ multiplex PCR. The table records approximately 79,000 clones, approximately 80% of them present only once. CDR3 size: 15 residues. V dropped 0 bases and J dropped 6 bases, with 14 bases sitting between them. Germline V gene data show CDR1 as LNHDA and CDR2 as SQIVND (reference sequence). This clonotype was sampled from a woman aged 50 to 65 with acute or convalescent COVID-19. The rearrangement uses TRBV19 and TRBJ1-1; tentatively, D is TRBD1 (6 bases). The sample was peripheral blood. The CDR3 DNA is TGTGCCAGTAGTATAGATCCAGGGAAGGGGGCTGAAGCTTTCTTT. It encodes CASSIDPGKGAEAFF.